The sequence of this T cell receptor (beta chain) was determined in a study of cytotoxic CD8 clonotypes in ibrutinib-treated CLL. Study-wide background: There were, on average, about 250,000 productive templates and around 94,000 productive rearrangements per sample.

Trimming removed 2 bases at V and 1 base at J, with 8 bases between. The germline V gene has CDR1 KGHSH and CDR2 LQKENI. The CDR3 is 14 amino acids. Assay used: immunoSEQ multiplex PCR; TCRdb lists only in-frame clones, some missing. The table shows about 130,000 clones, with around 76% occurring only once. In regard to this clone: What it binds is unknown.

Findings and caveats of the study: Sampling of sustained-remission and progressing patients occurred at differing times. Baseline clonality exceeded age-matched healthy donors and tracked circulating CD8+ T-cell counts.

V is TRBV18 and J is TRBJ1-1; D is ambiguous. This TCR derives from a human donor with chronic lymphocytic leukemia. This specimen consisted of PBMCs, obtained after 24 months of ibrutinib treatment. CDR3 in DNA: TGTGCCAGCTCACCAGGAGGCGCGAACACTGAAGCTTTCTTT. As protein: CASSPGGANTEAFF.